This TCR beta chain was found in a study of blood T cell repertoires in COVID-19. This clone has a handful of counts. Trimming at V came to 3 bases and at J to 0 bases, leaving 6 bases not matched to a gene. The CDR3 has 15 amino acids. Germline V gene sequence: CDR1 SGDLS, CDR2 YYNGEE. The table came from immunoSEQ multiplex PCR; TCRdb's copy has only in-frame clones and leaves some out. The sample contains under 300,000 clones, 83% of which appear only once. Input material: peripheral blood. The chain is built from TRBV9 and TRBJ2-7; 7 bases line up with TRBD1. The receptor was derived from a woman aged 45 to 65 who had recovered from COVID-19. The CDR3 DNA reads as TGTGCCAGCAGCGAAGGGGGCGACACCTCCTACGAGCAGTACTTC. Encoded protein: CASSEGGDTSYEQYF.